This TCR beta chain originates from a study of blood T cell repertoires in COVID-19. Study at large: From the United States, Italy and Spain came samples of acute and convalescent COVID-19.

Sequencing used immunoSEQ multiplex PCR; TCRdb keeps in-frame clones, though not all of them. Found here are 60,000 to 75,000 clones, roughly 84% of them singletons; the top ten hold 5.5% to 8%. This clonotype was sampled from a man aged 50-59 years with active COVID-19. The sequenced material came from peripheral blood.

This CDR3 reads CASSSRTGAYEQYF. The CDR3 DNA is TGTGCCAGCAGCTCTCGGACAGGGGCCTACGAGCAGTACTTC. This chain uses TRBV7-9 with TRBJ2-7; 9 nucleotides align to TRBD1. This CDR3 has 14 residues. CDR1 is SEHNR, CDR2 FQNEAQ, per germline (reference sequence). V shed 4 bases, J shed 2 bases, and the junction held 3 bases outside the gene matches. The variable domain in full, completed from reference TRBV7-9 and TRBJ2-7, reads DTGVSQNPRHKITKRGQNVTFRCDPISEHNRLYWYRQTLGQGPEFLTYFQNEAQLEKSRLLSDRFSAERPKGSFSTLEIQRTEQGDSAMYLCASSSRTGAYEQYFGPGTRLTVT.